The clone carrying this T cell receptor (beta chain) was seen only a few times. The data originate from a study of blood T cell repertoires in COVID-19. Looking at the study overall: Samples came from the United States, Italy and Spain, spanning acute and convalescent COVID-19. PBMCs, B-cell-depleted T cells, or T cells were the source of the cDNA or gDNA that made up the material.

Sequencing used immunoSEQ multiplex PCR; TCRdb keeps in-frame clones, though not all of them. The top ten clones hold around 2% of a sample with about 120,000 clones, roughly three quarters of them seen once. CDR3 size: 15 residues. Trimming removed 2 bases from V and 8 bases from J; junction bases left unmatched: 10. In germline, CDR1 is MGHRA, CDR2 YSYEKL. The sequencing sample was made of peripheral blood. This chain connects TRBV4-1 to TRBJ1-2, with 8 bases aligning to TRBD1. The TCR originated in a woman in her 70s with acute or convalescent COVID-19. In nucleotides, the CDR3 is TGCGCCAGCAGCCAACCGGACAGGGAGGTTATAGGCTACACCTTC. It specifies CASSQPDREVIGYTF.